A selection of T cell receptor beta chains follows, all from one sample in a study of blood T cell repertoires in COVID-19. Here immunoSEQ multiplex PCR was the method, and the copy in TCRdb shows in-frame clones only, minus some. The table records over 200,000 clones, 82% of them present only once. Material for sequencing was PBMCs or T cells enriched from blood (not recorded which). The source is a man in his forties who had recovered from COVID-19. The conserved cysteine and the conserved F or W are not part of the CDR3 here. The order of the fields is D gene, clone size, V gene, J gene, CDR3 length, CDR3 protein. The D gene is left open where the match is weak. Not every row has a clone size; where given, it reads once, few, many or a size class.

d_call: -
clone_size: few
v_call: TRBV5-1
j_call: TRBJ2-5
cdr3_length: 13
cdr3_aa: ASSPWLSSRETQY

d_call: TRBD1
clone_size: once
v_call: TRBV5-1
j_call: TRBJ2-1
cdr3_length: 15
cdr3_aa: ASSHNKGDRVNNEQF

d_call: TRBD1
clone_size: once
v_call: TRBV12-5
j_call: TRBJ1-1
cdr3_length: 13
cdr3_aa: ASGLAGQGGTEAF

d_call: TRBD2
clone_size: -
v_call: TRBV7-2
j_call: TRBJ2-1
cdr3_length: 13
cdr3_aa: ASSFRGGPGSEQF

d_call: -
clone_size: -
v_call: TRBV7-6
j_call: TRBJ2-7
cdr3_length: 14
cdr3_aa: ASSPFQGVAPHEQY

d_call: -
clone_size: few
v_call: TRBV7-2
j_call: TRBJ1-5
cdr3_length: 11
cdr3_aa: ASSIRVGQPQH

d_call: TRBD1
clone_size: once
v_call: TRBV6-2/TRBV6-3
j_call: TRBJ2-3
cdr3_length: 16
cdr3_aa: ASRYSRTGRELTDTQY

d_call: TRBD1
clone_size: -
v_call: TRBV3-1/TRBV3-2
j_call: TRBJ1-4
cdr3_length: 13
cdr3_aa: ASSAPGQGERKLF

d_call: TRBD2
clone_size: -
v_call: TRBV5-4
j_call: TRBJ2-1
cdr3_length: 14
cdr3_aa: ASSVRTSGRNDEQF

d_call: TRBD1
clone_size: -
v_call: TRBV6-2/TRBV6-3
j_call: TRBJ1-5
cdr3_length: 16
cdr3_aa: ASSYSLRQGANNQPQH

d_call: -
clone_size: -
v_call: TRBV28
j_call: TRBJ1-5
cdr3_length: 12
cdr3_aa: ATFVSGGNQPQH

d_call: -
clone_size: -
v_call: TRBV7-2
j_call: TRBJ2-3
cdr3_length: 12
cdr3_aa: ASSLSGSSNTQY

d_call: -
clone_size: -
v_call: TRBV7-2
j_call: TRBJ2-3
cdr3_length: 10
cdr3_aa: ASSLSSDTQY

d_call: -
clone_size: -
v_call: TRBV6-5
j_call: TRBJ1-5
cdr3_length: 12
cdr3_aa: ASSYAGTNQPQH

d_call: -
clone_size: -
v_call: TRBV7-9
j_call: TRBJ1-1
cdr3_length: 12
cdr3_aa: ASSLGGAWAEAF

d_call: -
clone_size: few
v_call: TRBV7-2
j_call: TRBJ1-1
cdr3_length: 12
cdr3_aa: ASSLRQFNTEAF

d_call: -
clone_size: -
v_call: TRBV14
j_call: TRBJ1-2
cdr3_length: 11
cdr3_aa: ASSLWGTNGYT